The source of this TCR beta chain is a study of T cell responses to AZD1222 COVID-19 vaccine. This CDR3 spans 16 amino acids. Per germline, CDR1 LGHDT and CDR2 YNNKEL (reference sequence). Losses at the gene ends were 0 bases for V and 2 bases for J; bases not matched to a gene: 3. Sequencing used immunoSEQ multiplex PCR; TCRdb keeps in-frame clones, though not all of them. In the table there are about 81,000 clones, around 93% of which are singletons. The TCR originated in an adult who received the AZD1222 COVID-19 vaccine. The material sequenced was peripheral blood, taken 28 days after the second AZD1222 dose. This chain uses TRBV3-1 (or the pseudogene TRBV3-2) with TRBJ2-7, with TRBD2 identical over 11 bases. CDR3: CASSQDVLAGAYEQYF. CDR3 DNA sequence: TGTGCCAGCAGCCAAGATGTACTAGCGGGAGCCTACGAGCAGTACTTC.